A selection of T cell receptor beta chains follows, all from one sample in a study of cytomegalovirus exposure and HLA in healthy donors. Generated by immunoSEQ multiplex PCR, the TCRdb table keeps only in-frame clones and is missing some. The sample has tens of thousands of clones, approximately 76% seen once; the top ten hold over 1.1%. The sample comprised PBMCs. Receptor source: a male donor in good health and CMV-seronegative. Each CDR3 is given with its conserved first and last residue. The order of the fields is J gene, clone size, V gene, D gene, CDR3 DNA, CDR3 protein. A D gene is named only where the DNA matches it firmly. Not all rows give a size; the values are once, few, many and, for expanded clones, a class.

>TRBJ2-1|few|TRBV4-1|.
TGCGCCAGCAGCCAAGCCGGGGGACGGTTCTTC
CASSQAGGRFF
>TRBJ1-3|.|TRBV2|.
TGTGCCAGCAGGGAAGACAGATACTCTGGAAACACCATATATTTT
CASREDRYSGNTIYF
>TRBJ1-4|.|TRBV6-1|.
TGTGCCAGCAGTGATACGATAGTAGAGGGTATTCGGGAAAAACTGTTTTTT
CASSDTIVEGIREKLFF
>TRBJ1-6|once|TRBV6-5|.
TGTGCCAGCAGTGGCAGTTCCCCTTCACCCCTCCACTTT
CASSGSSPSPLHF
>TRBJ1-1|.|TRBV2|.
TGTGCCAGCAGTGAACTGGTGCGGGCTGAAGCTTTCTTT
CASSELVRAEAFF
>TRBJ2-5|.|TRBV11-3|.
TGTGCCAGCAGCGTGATAGCCCAAGAGACCCAGTACTTC
CASSVIAQETQYF
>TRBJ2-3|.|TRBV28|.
TGTGCCAGCAGTCCTATCCCAGGGATAGCGGTAGGGGCAGATACGCAGTATTTT
CASSPIPGIAVGADTQYF
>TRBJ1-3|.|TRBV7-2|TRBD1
TGTGCCAGCAGCGCGGAACAGGGGCCTGGAAACACCATATATTTT
CASSAEQGPGNTIYF
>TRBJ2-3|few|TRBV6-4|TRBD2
TGTGCCAGCAGTGAGTCCTCGCGGGAGATAGGAGATACGCAGTATTTT
CASSESSREIGDTQYF
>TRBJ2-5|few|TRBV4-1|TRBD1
TGCGCCAGCAGCCAGGGGACAGCCTGGGAGACCCAGTACTTC
CASSQGTAWETQYF
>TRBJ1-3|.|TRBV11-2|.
TGTGCCAGCAGCACCGGACAGATCTCTGGAAACACCATATATTTT
CASSTGQISGNTIYF
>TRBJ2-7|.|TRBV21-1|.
TGTGCCAGCAGCCGAGAAGGAGAGCAACCTTATTTCTACGAGCAGTACTTC
CASSREGEQPYFYEQYF
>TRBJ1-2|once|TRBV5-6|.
TGTGCCAGCAGCCGCCGCGAAGTAGGCTACACCTTC
CASSRREVGYTF
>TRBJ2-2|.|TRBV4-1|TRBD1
TGCGCCAGCAGCCGGATTACAGGGGTTGGCGGCACCGGGGAGCTGTTTTTT
CASSRITGVGGTGELFF
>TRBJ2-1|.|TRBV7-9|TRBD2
TGTGCCAGCAGCCGGACTAGCGGGGGGGCCGTCAATGAGCAGTTCTTC
CASSRTSGGAVNEQFF